These 21 T cell receptor beta chains were sequenced from one sample in a study of OX40 agonist ivuxolimab in advanced cancers. The data were produced by immunoSEQ multiplex PCR, yet TCRdb's version contains in-frame clones alone and is incomplete. The table records about 28,000 clones, approximately 85% of them present only once. The sequenced sample was CD4+ or CD8+ T cells sorted from blood, obtained in a trial of the OX40 agonist ivuxolimab. The receptors were gathered from an adult with an advanced solid tumor such as melanoma, head and neck, liver or kidney cancer.

A remark on this clone: The CDR3 does not end in the conserved phenylalanine or tryptophan, so this is likely a read error. The limits of the CDR3 on the DNA are not certain, so only TCRdb's listed CDR3 is given. This chain joins TRBV7-9 and TRBJ2-3; TRBD1 is the table's D call, not checked against the DNA. The CDR3 contains 9 residues when both ends are counted. Germline values: CDR1 SEHNR, CDR2 FQNEAQ (reference sequence). CDR3 loop: CASSSQGPS.

The V gene is TRBV11-2, the J gene TRBJ2-7; D is ambiguous. The CDR3 length is 18 residues. The V end was cut by 2 bases, the J end by 0 bases, with 20 bases between. Germline CDR1 and CDR2: SGHAT and FQNNGV. The CDR3 DNA sequence: TGTGCCAGCAGCTTAAACGGTTGGGCTAGTAAGGGCTCCTACGAGCAGTACTTC. Translating it yields CASSLNGWASKGSYEQYF. Filled out from reference TRBV11-2 and TRBJ2-7, the complete variable domain reads EAGVAQSPRYKIIEKRQSVAFWCNPISGHATLYWYQQILGQGPKLLIQFQNNGVVDDSQLPKDRFSAERLKGVDSTLKIQPAKLEDSAVYLCASSLNGWASKGSYEQYFGPGTRLTVT.

This chain joins TRBV10-3 and TRBJ2-3, with 9 bases lining up with TRBD1. The CDR3 runs to 13 residues. The V gene end was trimmed by 8 bases and the J gene end by 2 bases; junction bases not matched to a gene: 2. Germline values: CDR1 ENHRY, CDR2 SYGVKD. Here the CDR3 reads CAIRQGDTDTQYF. The CDR3 nucleotides are TGTGCCATCCGACAGGGGGACACAGATACGCAGTATTTT.

DNA for the CDR3: TGTGCCAGTAGTATAGCCTTGGGCAGGACCTACGAGCAGTACTTC. Translation: CASSIALGRTYEQYF. The rearrangement links TRBV19 to TRBJ2-7; D uncertain. The CDR3 covers 15 residues. Between the trimmed V and J ends, which lost 1 base and 2 bases, there was a span of 12 bases. Germline lookup yields CDR1 LNHDA and CDR2 SQIVND (reference sequence). Full variable domain (missing parts from reference TRBV19 and TRBJ2-7): DGGITQSPKYLFRKEGQNVTLSCEQNLNHDAMYWYRQDPGQGLRLIYYSQIVNDFQKGDIAEGYSVSREKKESFPLTVTSAQKNPTAFYLCASSIALGRTYEQYFGPGTRLTVT.

This clone was picked up a small number of times. This sequence joins TRBV29-1 and TRBJ2-1; 7 positions agree with TRBD2. The CDR3 totals 14 residues. From germline, CDR1 is SQVTM and CDR2 ANQGSEA. With 3 bases clipped from V and 6 bases from J, the junction kept 8 bases outside the gene matches. DNA of the CDR3: TGCAGCGTTGAGACGGGGGGAGGGCCCAATGAGCAGTTCTTC. Its protein is CSVETGGGPNEQFF.

The chain employs TRBV7-2 and TRBJ2-5; D is ambiguous. This CDR3 is 14 amino acids long. The germline V and J ends were trimmed by 2 bases and 2 bases, with 9 bases remaining between them. Germline V gene lookup returns CDR1 SGHTA and CDR2 FQGNSA. DNA of the CDR3: TGTGCCAGCAGCTTATTCGGTTCTCAAGAGACCCAGTACTTC. It codes for CASSLFGSQETQYF.

V and J are TRBV9 and TRBJ2-1, with TRBD1 identical over 8 bases. This CDR3 region has 15 residues. Trimming cost V 3 bases and J 4 bases; bases outside gene matches: 6. Looked up from germline, CDR1 is SGDLS and CDR2 is YYNGEE. The CDR3: CASSGTGTGYNEQFF. In DNA, the CDR3 is TGTGCCAGCAGCGGGACCGGGACAGGTTACAATGAGCAGTTCTTC.

This chain connects TRBV6-1 to TRBJ1-6; no definite D call. The CDR3 totals 13 residues. The germline V gene encodes CDR1 MNHNS and CDR2 SASEGT. With 10 bases removed from V and 7 bases from J, the gap between germline ends came to 14 bases. The CDR3 coding sequence is TGTGCCACAGAATGGTCAGAAAATTCACCCCTCCACTTT. Its translation is CATEWSENSPLHF.

This clone occurred a few times. The CDR3 is CASSQGQGAFYEQYF. The CDR3 DNA reads TGCGCCAGCAGCCAAGGACAGGGGGCCTTCTACGAGCAGTACTTC. This rearrangement joins TRBV4-1 to TRBJ2-7; 10 nucleotides align to TRBD1. This CDR3 spans 15 amino acids. V lost 1 base and J lost 3; bases outside the gene matches: 3. Germline CDR1 reads MGHRA; CDR2 reads YSYEKL.

This sequence joins TRBV27 and TRBJ2-7, with D tentatively TRBD2 (5 bases). Germline V gene data show CDR1 as MNHEY and CDR2 as SMNVEV (reference sequence). Trimming took off 6 bases at V and 7 bases at J, with 22 bases between the two ends. The CDR3 totals 15 residues. Here the CDR3 DNA reads TGTGCCAGCAGCCCCCGACTAAGCCCCAAGGGAGAGCAGTACTTC. Translating gives CASSPRLSPKGEQYF.

This clone was counted a few times. The chain recombines TRBV9 with TRBJ1-3; perhaps TRBD1 as D (6 bases). The CDR3 contains 16 residues. CDR1 and CDR2 (germline): SGDLS, YYNGEE. V was shortened by 4 bases and J by 2 bases, with 16 bases between the two germline ends. CDR3: CASSPENRVAGNTIYF. CDR3 sequence (DNA): TGTGCCAGCAGCCCAGAGAACAGGGTGGCTGGAAACACCATATATTTT.

The chain joins TRBV5-4 to TRBJ2-7; D is unresolved. Germline V gene sequence: CDR1 SGHNT, CDR2 YYREEE (reference sequence). V shed 4 bases and J shed 2 bases, with 10 bases lying between them. CDR3 length equals 13 residues. CDR3 amino acids: CASSNYNPYEQYF. The CDR3 DNA follows: TGTGCCAGCAGCAACTATAATCCCTACGAGCAGTACTTC.

This clone was seen only a few times. J is TRBJ2-7 and V is TRBV28; D call uncertain. V was shortened by 4 bases and J by 7 bases, with 8 bases between the two germline ends. This CDR3 is built from 11 residues. The germline V gene encodes CDR1 MDHEN and CDR2 SYDVKM. CDR3: CASSSPREQYF. CDR3 in DNA: TGTGCCAGCAGTTCCCCCCGGGAGCAGTACTTC.

This clone was detected once. Sequence at one end of the junction differs from germline and may be a read error. Here the CDR3 reads CASTLPAGIRNYDYTF. The CDR3 DNA sequence: TGTGCCAGCACCCTACCAGCGGGGATTCGAAACTATGACTACACCTTC. V usage is TRBV2 and J usage is TRBJ1-2; no reliable D call. Germline CDR1 and CDR2: SNHLY and FYNNEI. There are 16 residues in the CDR3.

This clone has a single count. CDR3 protein: CASSAGTGVPYEQYF. CDR3 in DNA: TGTGCCAGCAGCGCCGGGACAGGGGTCCCCTACGAGCAGTACTTC. V and J are TRBV9 and TRBJ2-7; 10 nucleotides line up with TRBD1. Germline assignment: CDR1 SGDLS and CDR2 YYNGEE. The CDR3 consists of 15 residues. After removal of 3 bases from V and 2 bases from J, the junction contained 5 bases not matched to a gene.

This chain links TRBV6-5 with TRBJ1-6, with a tentative D call TRBD1 (5 bases). Trimming removed 1 base from V and 7 bases from J, with 8 bases in between. This CDR3 is 14 amino acids long. The germline V gene has CDR1 MNHEY and CDR2 SVGAGI. This CDR3 reads CASSYYGGNSPLHF. CDR3 in DNA: TGTGCCAGCAGTTACTACGGGGGGAATTCACCCCTCCACTTT.

CDR3 amino acids: CASSSRDRGRGQFF. CDR3 nucleotide sequence: TGTGCCAGCAGTTCCCGGGACAGGGGGCGGGGGCAGTTCTTC. The chain employs TRBV28 and TRBJ2-1; 12 bases are a match to TRBD1. J was trimmed by 12 bases and V by 4 bases; bases with no gene match: 7. CDR1 and CDR2 from the germline V gene are MDHEN and SYDVKM. The length of the CDR3 is 14 residues.

The chain uses TRBV11-2 and TRBJ2-3; no definite D call. This CDR3 has 12 amino acids. Per germline, CDR1 SGHAT and CDR2 FQNNGV. V lost 4 bases and J 1 base, leaving 3 bases between the germline ends. CDR3 DNA: TGTGCCAGCAGCTCCCGCACAGATACGCAGTATTTT. It translates to CASSSRTDTQYF. The whole variable domain, remainder taken from reference TRBV11-2 and TRBJ2-3, is EAGVAQSPRYKIIEKRQSVAFWCNPISGHATLYWYQQILGQGPKLLIQFQNNGVVDDSQLPKDRFSAERLKGVDSTLKIQPAKLEDSAVYLCASSSRTDTQYFGPGTRLTVL.

In this sample, this clone turned up a few times. The genes are TRBV27 and TRBJ2-7; D is unresolved. CDR1 MNHEY and CDR2 SMNVEV come from the germline V gene (reference sequence). V gave up 4 bases and J gave up 6 bases, with 7 bases separating them. This CDR3 contains 11 residues. The CDR3 loop reads CASSSSTEQYF. For the CDR3, the DNA is TGTGCCAGCAGTTCTTCCACCGAGCAGTACTTC.

The chain carries TRBV25-1 and TRBJ2-1; 10 bases line up with TRBD1. Trimming at V came to 4 bases and at J to 3 bases, leaving 6 bases not matched to a gene. The CDR3 has 16 amino acids. Germline V CDR1 and CDR2: MGHDK, SYGVNS. The CDR3 DNA is TGTGCCAGCAGTGCCTCCGGGACAGGGGTCTACAATGAGCAGTTCTTC. It specifies CASSASGTGVYNEQFF.

V and J are TRBV9 and TRBJ2-1; TRBD2 might be the D (5 bases). Trimming left V 4 bases short and J 0 bases short, with 17 bases between. This CDR3 has 17 residues. Germline V gene lookup returns CDR1 SGDLS and CDR2 YYNGEE. DNA for the CDR3: TGTGCCAGCAGCCCAGAGGCTAGCCAGAGCTCCTACAATGAGCAGTTCTTC. Amino acids: CASSPEASQSSYNEQFF.